This T cell receptor (beta chain) was identified in a study of T cells after somatic rescue of genetic block. V lost 4 bases to trimming and J lost 2 bases; unmatched junction nucleotides: 2. Germline CDR1 and CDR2: SNHLY and FYNNEI. The CDR3 totals 15 residues. Sequencing used immunoSEQ multiplex PCR; TCRdb keeps in-frame clones, though not all of them. Of around 67,000 clones in the sample, 92% were seen once. The TCR comes from a man aged 35 to 55. V is TRBV2 and J is TRBJ2-2; 9 nucleotides match TRBD2. The source material was peripheral blood mononuclear cells (PBMCs). The CDR3 region is CASSGLAVNTGELFF. CDR3 nucleotides: TGTGCCAGCAGTGGACTAGCGGTAAACACCGGGGAGCTGTTTTTT.